One TCR beta chain is described in this entry. Germline V CDR1 and CDR2: MNHEY, SVGAGI. Trimming left V 2 bases short and J 9 bases short, with 13 bases between. CDR3 length: 13 residues. TCRdb re-called the RT-PCR reads through MiXCR, storing one row per CDR3 protein. The sample has fewer than 800,000 distinct CDR3 sequences; 13% to 15% are singletons. The chain is built from TRBV6-5 and TRBJ1-2; D ambiguous. This TCR came from a female donor in good health, serving as a healthy control. The source material was memory CD4+ T cells from blood. The CDR3 is CASSYGLGRRYTF. The CDR3 bases are TGTGCCAGCAGTTACGGGTTGGGTCGGCGCTACACCTTC.